The 9 T cell receptor beta chains in this list originate from one sample, sequenced in a study of blood T cell repertoires in COVID-19. Profiled with immunoSEQ multiplex PCR; TCRdb holds only in-frame clones, not every one. The table records about 200,000 clones, about 88% of them present only once. Sequenced input: peripheral blood. Every receptor here comes from a man aged 45-65 years with COVID-19, enrolled during active disease.

The chain joins TRBV24-1 to TRBJ2-3, with 10 bases aligning to TRBD1. The V gene end was trimmed by 6 bases and the J gene end by 6 bases; junction bases not matched to a gene: 8. From germline, CDR1 is KGHDR and CDR2 SFDVKD. The CDR3 is 15 amino acids. CDR3 loop: CATSIGQGDRDTQYF. The DNA for the CDR3 is TGTGCCACCAGTATCGGACAGGGGGATAGGGATACGCAGTATTTT.

The J gene is TRBJ2-3, the V gene TRBV7-9; D uncertain. In germline, CDR1 is SEHNR, CDR2 FQNEAQ (reference sequence). This CDR3 has 11 residues. V dropped 5 bases and J dropped 3 bases, with 3 bases sitting between them. CDR3 loop: CASSRTDTQYF. CDR3 coding DNA: TGTGCCAGCAGCCGTACAGATACGCAGTATTTT.

The chain has TRBV7-9 and TRBJ1-1, with a tentative D call TRBD1 (5 bases). Trimming removed 3 bases from V and 10 bases from J, with 18 bases in between. From germline, CDR1 is SEHNR and CDR2 FQNEAQ (reference sequence). The CDR3 totals 14 residues. CDR3 loop: CASSLTRTDSAAFF. In DNA, the CDR3 is TGTGCCAGCAGCTTGACACGGACCGACAGTGCAGCTTTCTTT.

The rearrangement joins TRBV3-1 (or the pseudogene TRBV3-2) to TRBJ2-1; a possible D gene is TRBD2 (5 bases). The germline CDR1 and CDR2 sequences are LGHDT and YNNKEL (reference sequence). This CDR3 has 17 residues. Trimming took 0 bases from V and 2 from J, leaving 14 bases between them. The CDR3, as DNA: TGTGCCAGCAGCCAAGACTTAGCGCCTACCACCTACAATGAGCAGTTCTTC. Protein sequence: CASSQDLAPTTYNEQFF.

This rearrangement joins TRBV7-9 to TRBJ1-4; D might be TRBD1 (6 bases). CDR3 length: 16 amino acids. Between the trimmed V and J ends, which lost 1 base and 0 bases, there was a span of 9 bases. CDR1 and CDR2 from the germline V gene are SEHNR and FQNEAQ (reference sequence). CDR3 residues: CASSLGGPSTNEKLFF. CDR3 nucleotide sequence: TGTGCCAGCAGCTTAGGGGGGCCATCAACTAATGAAAAACTGTTTTTT.

This clone was detected once. The gene calls are TRBV3-1 (or the pseudogene TRBV3-2) and TRBJ2-3; 16 bases line up with TRBD2. The germline V gene encodes CDR1 LGHDT and CDR2 YNNKEL (reference sequence). The CDR3 has 18 residues. V gave up 5 bases and J gave up 4 bases; unmatched junction bases: 9. The CDR3 region is CASSSPGLAGGRADTQYF. The CDR3 DNA sequence: TGTGCCAGCAGCTCCCCGGGACTAGCGGGGGGGAGGGCAGATACGCAGTATTTT.

The J gene is TRBJ2-1, the V gene TRBV29-1, with 13 bases lining up with TRBD2. The CDR3 runs to 15 residues. Germline V gene sequence: CDR1 SQVTM, CDR2 ANQGSEA. After removal of 1 base from V and 3 bases from J, the junction contained 0 bases not matched to a gene. CDR3 amino acids: CSVEGTSGSYNEQFF. Here the CDR3 DNA reads TGCAGCGTTGAAGGGACTAGCGGGAGCTACAATGAGCAGTTCTTC.

The chain has TRBV9 and TRBJ2-2, with TRBD1 identical over 9 bases. The CDR3 covers 19 residues. CDR1 and CDR2 (germline): SGDLS, YYNGEE. V lost 3 bases and J lost 6; bases outside the gene matches: 18. The CDR3 DNA is TGTGCCAGCAGCGATGTCCCGGGACAGGGATCAAATCCACCCGGGGAGCTGTTTTTT. It encodes CASSDVPGQGSNPPGELFF. Based on the CDR3 plus reference TRBV9 and TRBJ2-2, the full variable domain is DSGVTQTPKHLITATGQRVTLRCSPRSGDLSVYWYQQSLDQGLQFLIQYYNGEERAKGNILERFSAQQFPDLHSELNLSSLELGDSALYFCASSDVPGQGSNPPGELFFGEGSRLTVL.

The chain recombines TRBV6-2 or TRBV6-3 with TRBJ2-3; 8 nucleotides align to TRBD2. Unmatched junction bases numbered 7, after V lost 5 bases and J lost 0 bases. Germline V gene sequence: CDR1 MNHEY, CDR2 SVGEGT. This CDR3 is built from 16 residues. CDR3 loop: CASSTTGTRSTDTQYF. DNA of the CDR3: TGTGCCAGCAGTACAACCGGGACTAGGAGCACAGATACGCAGTATTTT.